The next 27 T cell receptor beta chains were all read from a single sample in a study of blood T cell repertoires in COVID-19. Using immunoSEQ multiplex PCR, the repertoire was profiled, and TCRdb retains in-frame clones only, with some absent. Of 200,000 to 250,000 clones in the sample, nearly 95% were seen once. Sequenced sample: peripheral blood. The origin of the receptors is a young man with COVID-19, enrolled during active disease.

With respect to this clone: The sample holds other DNA sequences that translate to the same CDR3. V and J are TRBV5-1 and TRBJ2-3; D gene uncertain. V was trimmed by 0 bases and J by 2 bases, leaving 7 bases between them. CDR1 is SGHRS and CDR2 is YFSETQ in the germline V gene. The CDR3 length is 14 residues. In DNA form, the CDR3 reads TGCGCCAGCAGCTTGGCCGGAGACACAGATACGCAGTATTTT. Its translation is CASSLAGDTDTQYF.

This clone showed up just once. J is TRBJ2-3 and V is TRBV5-1, with 10 bases identical to TRBD2. CDR1 is SGHRS, CDR2 YFSETQ, per germline. CDR3 length: 16 amino acids. The V and J ends lost 1 base and 4 bases, in that order; junction bases with no gene match: 6. CDR3 DNA sequence: TGCGCCAGCAGCTTGCCGGCTAGCGGGGGCGCAGATACGCAGTATTTT. This gives the protein CASSLPASGGADTQYF.

Concerning this clone: A much larger clone lies a single base off, so this may be a read error. The chain uses TRBV5-6 and TRBJ1-1, with D uncertain. From germline, CDR1 is SGHDT and CDR2 YYEEEE. V was shortened by 3 bases and J by 3 bases, with 3 bases between the two germline ends. CDR3 length equals 11 residues. The CDR3 region is CASSSYTEAFF. The CDR3 nucleotides are TGTGCCAGCAGCTCCTACACTGAAGCTTTCTTT.

V usage is TRBV11-2 and J usage is TRBJ2-1; 10 positions agree with TRBD2. The V gene's germline CDR1 is SGHAT and CDR2 FQNNGV. This CDR3 is 14 amino acids long. The junction had 3 bases not matched to a gene; V was cut back by 2 bases and J by 8 bases. The DNA for the CDR3 is TGTGCCAGCAGCTTAACGCTAGCGGGGGATGAGCAGTTCTTC. Translating it yields CASSLTLAGDEQFF. The full variable domain, with the rest looked up from reference TRBV11-2 and TRBJ2-1, is EAGVAQSPRYKIIEKRQSVAFWCNPISGHATLYWYQQILGQGPKLLIQFQNNGVVDDSQLPKDRFSAERLKGVDSTLKIQPAKLEDSAVYLCASSLTLAGDEQFFGPGTRLTVL.

The chain employs TRBV3-1 (or the pseudogene TRBV3-2) and TRBJ1-2; D gene unclear. CDR3 length: 16 amino acids. V was pared by 0 bases and J by 0 bases, with 11 bases between. CDR1 is LGHDT, CDR2 YNNKEL, per germline (reference sequence). As DNA, the CDR3 is TGTGCCAGCAGCCAAGATATAATCTACTCTAACTATGGCTACACCTTC. Amino acid sequence: CASSQDIIYSNYGYTF.

The V gene is TRBV6-4, the J gene TRBJ2-1, with a possible D match to TRBD2 (7 bases). The CDR3 runs 14 residues. CDR1 is MRHNA, CDR2 SNTAGT, per germline. V gave up 3 bases and J gave up 10 bases, with 16 bases separating them. CDR3 nucleotides: TGTGCCAGCAGTGAGGGGGGGGCACGAGGGGAGCAGTTCTTC. Translating gives CASSEGGARGEQFF.

The chain uses TRBV4-1 and TRBJ1-2, with TRBD1 as a possible D gene (5 bases). The V end lost 0 bases, the J end lost 5 bases, and 10 bases lay between the germline ends. CDR1 is MGHRA, CDR2 YSYEKL, per germline. This CDR3 comprises 14 residues. The CDR3 region is CASSQESGRYGYTF. Here the CDR3 DNA reads TGCGCCAGCAGCCAAGAATCAGGGAGGTATGGCTACACCTTC.

The chain has TRBV3-1 (or the pseudogene TRBV3-2) and TRBJ2-3; 13 bases fit TRBD2. V lost 3 bases, J lost 6 bases, and 6 bases stayed unmatched. The germline V gene encodes CDR1 LGHDT and CDR2 YNNKEL (reference sequence). The CDR3 runs 16 residues. This CDR3 reads CASSQGLAGPQDTQYF. The CDR3 DNA reads TGTGCCAGCAGCCAGGGACTAGCGGGGCCCCAGGATACGCAGTATTTT.

The V and J genes are TRBV3-1 (or the pseudogene TRBV3-2) and TRBJ1-4; TRBD1 matches 7 bases. The CDR3 length is 14 residues. Germline assignment: CDR1 LGHDT and CDR2 YNNKEL (reference sequence). With V trimmed by 4 bases and J by 8 bases, 7 bases remained unmatched. The CDR3 region is CASSPRTGGEKLFF. CDR3 sequence (DNA): TGTGCCAGCAGCCCACGGACAGGCGGAGAAAAACTGTTTTTT.

This clone was seen only once. The chain recombines TRBV7-6 with TRBJ1-4; 10 nucleotides line up with TRBD1. Trimming cost V 2 bases and J 7 bases; bases outside gene matches: 7. The CDR3 is 16 residues long. CDR1 SGHVS and CDR2 FNYEAQ come from the germline V gene. The CDR3 region has the DNA TGTGCCAGCAGCTTACTGGACAGGGGGTTGGCTGAAAAACTGTTTTTT. Its protein product is CASSLLDRGLAEKLFF.

The rearrangement joins TRBV27 to TRBJ1-5; D not resolved. The CDR3 spans 15 residues. From germline, CDR1 is MNHEY and CDR2 SMNVEV (reference sequence). Trimming pared 3 bases from V and 5 bases from J, leaving 14 bases between. The CDR3 DNA is TGTGCCAGCAGTTTCGGACGGGGAGGCTATCAGCCCCAGCATTTT. Its protein is CASSFGRGGYQPQHF.

The chain is built from TRBV9 and TRBJ2-1, with 7 positions matching TRBD2. V was pared by 0 bases and J by 1 base, with 1 base of the junction left unmatched. CDR3 length: 15 amino acids. CDR1 is SGDLS, CDR2 YYNGEE, per germline. The chain's CDR3 is CASSVVGGSYNEQFF. The CDR3 bases are TGTGCCAGCAGCGTAGTGGGGGGGTCCTACAATGAGCAGTTCTTC.

The chain uses TRBV7-2 and TRBJ1-2; TRBD1 aligns across 9 bases. This CDR3 contains 14 residues. V shed 5 bases, J shed 8 bases, and the junction held 9 bases outside the gene matches. The germline CDR1 and CDR2 sequences are SGHTA and FQGNSA. This chain's CDR3 is CASSPQGQGDGYTF. The CDR3 DNA sequence: TGTGCCAGCAGCCCCCAGGGACAGGGTGACGGCTACACCTTC.

The chain uses TRBV2 and TRBJ2-5; 7 positions agree with TRBD1. The germline V gene has CDR1 SNHLY and CDR2 FYNNEI. This CDR3 contains 13 residues. The trim removed 6 bases at V and 5 bases at J, leaving 6 bases unmatched. CDR3 amino acids: CASSPGRGETQYF. In DNA, the CDR3 is TGTGCCAGCAGCCCCGGCAGGGGGGAGACCCAGTACTTC.

The chain has TRBV6-5 and TRBJ1-2; D perhaps matches TRBD1 (6 bases). The germline V and J ends were trimmed by 7 bases and 0 bases, with 12 bases remaining between them. CDR1 MNHEY and CDR2 SVGAGI come from the germline V gene. The CDR3 is 14 residues long. The CDR3 protein is CASTQGLSNYGYTF. In nucleotides, the CDR3 is TGTGCCAGCACTCAGGGGCTCTCTAACTATGGCTACACCTTC.

The chain employs TRBV9 and TRBJ2-7; D remains ambiguous. The CDR3 covers 16 residues. The V gene lost 0 bases and the J gene lost 2 bases, with 15 bases spanning the gap. Germline V lookup: CDR1 SGDLS, CDR2 YYNGEE. This CDR3 is CASSVAPGPSTYEQYF. The CDR3 DNA follows: TGTGCCAGCAGCGTAGCCCCGGGTCCTTCTACCTACGAGCAGTACTTC.

The chain recombines TRBV27 with TRBJ2-5; possible D gene TRBD2, 6 bases. V lost 6 bases to trimming and J lost 4 bases, with 15 bases between them. This CDR3 contains 14 residues. CDR1 and CDR2 from the germline V gene are MNHEY and SMNVEV (reference sequence). Here the CDR3 DNA reads TGTGCCAGCAGGCAACCGGGACTGGGAGAGACCCAGTACTTC. Amino acids: CASRQPGLGETQYF.

The chain is built from TRBV3-1 (or the pseudogene TRBV3-2) and TRBJ2-7, with a possible D match to TRBD2 (5 bases). The CDR3 covers 12 residues. Germline-derived CDR1 and CDR2 are LGHDT and YNNKEL (reference sequence). With 4 bases removed from V and 4 bases from J, the gap between germline ends came to 8 bases. This CDR3 is CASSRGSYEQYF. The CDR3, as DNA: TGTGCCAGCAGCCGAGGGTCATACGAGCAGTACTTC.

The V and J genes are TRBV13 and TRBJ2-7; 8 bases are a match to TRBD2. Trimming at V came to 3 bases and at J to 3 bases, leaving 1 base not matched to a gene. Per germline, CDR1 PRHDT and CDR2 FYEKMQ (reference sequence). The CDR3 length is 13 residues. The CDR3: CASSFTSGYEQYF. For the CDR3, the DNA is TGTGCCAGCAGCTTCACTAGCGGCTACGAGCAGTACTTC.

The chain combines TRBV2 with TRBJ2-3, with 7 positions matching TRBD1. This CDR3 is built from 12 residues. The ends lost 7 bases at V and 8 bases at J; junction bases unmatched: 6. The germline V gene encodes CDR1 SNHLY and CDR2 FYNNEI. The CDR3 DNA sequence: TGTGCCAGCAATGTCCCAGGGGGTACGCAGTATTTT. It encodes CASNVPGGTQYF. Using reference TRBV2 and TRBJ2-3 for the parts outside the CDR3, the full variable domain is EPEVTQTPSHQVTQMGQEVILRCVPISNHLYFYWYRQILGQKVEFLVSFYNNEISEKSEIFDDQFSVERPDGSNFTLKIRSTKLEDSAMYFCASNVPGGTQYFGPGTRLTVL.

The gene calls are TRBV4-1 and TRBJ2-3; 7 bases align to TRBD1. The CDR3 contains 15 residues. From germline, CDR1 is MGHRA and CDR2 YSYEKL. V lost 6 bases and J lost 0; bases outside the gene matches: 6. CDR3 DNA sequence: TGCGCCAGCAGACGGACAGGCCTAAGCACAGATACGCAGTATTTT. Encoded protein: CASRRTGLSTDTQYF.

The chain employs TRBV5-1 and TRBJ2-1, with D hard to call. CDR1 SGHRS and CDR2 YFSETQ come from the germline V gene. The CDR3 loop spans 13 amino acids. V was pared by 2 bases and J by 8 bases, with 11 bases between. CDR3 amino acids: CASSLIADDEQFF. The CDR3 region has the DNA TGCGCCAGCAGCTTAATAGCAGACGATGAGCAGTTCTTC. Drawing the rest from reference TRBV5-1 and TRBJ2-1, the complete variable domain is KAGVTQTPRYLIKTRGQQVTLSCSPISGHRSVSWYQQTPGQGLQFLFEYFSETQRNKGNFPGRFSGRQFSNSRSEMNVSTLELGDSALYLCASSLIADDEQFFGPGTRLTVL.

The V gene is TRBV6-6, the J gene TRBJ2-7, with D unclear. Germline loops: CDR1 MNHNY, CDR2 SVGAGI (reference sequence). V was trimmed by 0 bases and J by 2 bases, leaving 11 bases between them. The CDR3 is 15 amino acids. The CDR3 sequence: CASSYSDPGAYEQYF. The DNA of the CDR3 is TGTGCCAGCAGTTACTCAGACCCCGGAGCCTACGAGCAGTACTTC.

This clone is a singleton in its sample. The rearrangement links TRBV6-1 to TRBJ1-1; TRBD1 agrees at 7 bases. The CDR3 is made up of 17 amino acids. J was trimmed by 1 base and V by 3 bases; bases with no gene match: 11. CDR1 is MNHNS, CDR2 SASEGT, per germline. The DNA for the CDR3 is TGTGCCAGCAGTGAGCCCCAACCGGGACAGACGAACACTGAAGCTTTCTTT. Its protein is CASSEPQPGQTNTEAFF.

This clone was seen only once. The chain couples TRBV14 to TRBJ1-6, with TRBD1 matching 10 bases. Germline V gene data show CDR1 as SGHDN and CDR2 as FVKESK. The CDR3 runs to 15 residues. V shed 2 bases and J 10 bases; nucleotides not matched to a gene: 5. The CDR3 reads CASSQSGTGESPLHF. DNA of the CDR3: TGTGCCAGCAGCCAAAGTGGGACAGGGGAGTCACCCCTCCACTTT.

The V call is TRBV5-1, the J call TRBJ1-6; perhaps TRBD1 as D (6 bases). CDR1 SGHRS and CDR2 YFSETQ come from the germline V gene. The length of the CDR3 is 14 residues. The V end lost 1 base, the J end lost 6 bases, and 8 bases lay between the germline ends. The CDR3 DNA sequence: TGCGCCAGCAGCTTGAACAGGGTTAATTCACCCCTCCACTTT. Amino acids: CASSLNRVNSPLHF.

The chain combines TRBV11-2 with TRBJ2-5; 7 bases fit TRBD1. CDR1 and CDR2 from the germline V gene are SGHAT and FQNNGV. With 3 bases clipped from V and 5 bases from J, the junction kept 6 bases outside the gene matches. CDR3 length equals 14 residues. This chain's CDR3 is CASSFVDRVETQYF. The CDR3 DNA reads as TGTGCCAGCAGCTTTGTCGACAGGGTCGAGACCCAGTACTTC.